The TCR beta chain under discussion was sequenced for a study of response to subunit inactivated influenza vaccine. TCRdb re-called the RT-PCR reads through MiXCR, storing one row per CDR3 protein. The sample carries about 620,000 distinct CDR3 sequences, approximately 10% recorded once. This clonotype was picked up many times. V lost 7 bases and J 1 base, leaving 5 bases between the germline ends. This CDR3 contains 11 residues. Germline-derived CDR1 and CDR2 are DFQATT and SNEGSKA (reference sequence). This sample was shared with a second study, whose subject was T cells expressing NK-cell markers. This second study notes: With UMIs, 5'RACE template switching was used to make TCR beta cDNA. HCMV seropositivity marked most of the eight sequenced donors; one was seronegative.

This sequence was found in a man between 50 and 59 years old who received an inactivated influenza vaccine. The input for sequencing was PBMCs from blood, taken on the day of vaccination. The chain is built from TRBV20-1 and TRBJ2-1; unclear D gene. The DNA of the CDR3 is TGCAGTGGGGGATCCTACAATGAGCAGTTCTTC. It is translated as CSGGSYNEQFF.